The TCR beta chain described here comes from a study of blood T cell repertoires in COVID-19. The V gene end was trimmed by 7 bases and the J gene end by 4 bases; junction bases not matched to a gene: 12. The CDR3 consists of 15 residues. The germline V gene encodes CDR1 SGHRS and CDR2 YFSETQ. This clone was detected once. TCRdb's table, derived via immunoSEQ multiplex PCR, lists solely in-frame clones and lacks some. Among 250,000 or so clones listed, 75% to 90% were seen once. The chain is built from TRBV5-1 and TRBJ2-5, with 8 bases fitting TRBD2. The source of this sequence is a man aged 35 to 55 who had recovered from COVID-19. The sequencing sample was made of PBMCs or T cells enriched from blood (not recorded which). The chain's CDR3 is CASSIMTSVGETQYF. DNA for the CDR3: TGCGCCAGCTCGATAATGACTAGCGTAGGAGAGACCCAGTACTTC.